This TCR beta chain was observed in a study of shared clonotypes between healthy human individuals. A remark on this clone: Its antigen is currently unknown.

V gave up 6 bases and J gave up 4 bases, with 20 bases separating them. Germline V gives CDR1 SGHDT, CDR2 YYEEEE. The CDR3 is 16 amino acids. Whole-study results and caveats: Tissue TCR repertoires likely differ from these blood-only repertoires. Clonotypes that were shared across four donors made up around 5% of naive CD4 clonotypes.

Repertoires were generated with immunoSEQ multiplex PCR, while TCRdb's copy carries only in-frame clones and drops some. The sample contains 2,100,000 or so clones, around 95% of which appear only once. This sequence joins TRBV5-6 and TRBJ1-5; D perhaps matches TRBD1 (5 bases). The sequencing input was naive CD4+ T cells sorted from blood. Subset reported: CD45RA+ positively selected. This sequence originates from a young man in good health. The CDR3: CASNPWGGGENQPQHF. The DNA for the CDR3 is TGTGCCAGCAACCCCTGGGGGGGAGGGGAAAATCAGCCCCAGCATTTT.